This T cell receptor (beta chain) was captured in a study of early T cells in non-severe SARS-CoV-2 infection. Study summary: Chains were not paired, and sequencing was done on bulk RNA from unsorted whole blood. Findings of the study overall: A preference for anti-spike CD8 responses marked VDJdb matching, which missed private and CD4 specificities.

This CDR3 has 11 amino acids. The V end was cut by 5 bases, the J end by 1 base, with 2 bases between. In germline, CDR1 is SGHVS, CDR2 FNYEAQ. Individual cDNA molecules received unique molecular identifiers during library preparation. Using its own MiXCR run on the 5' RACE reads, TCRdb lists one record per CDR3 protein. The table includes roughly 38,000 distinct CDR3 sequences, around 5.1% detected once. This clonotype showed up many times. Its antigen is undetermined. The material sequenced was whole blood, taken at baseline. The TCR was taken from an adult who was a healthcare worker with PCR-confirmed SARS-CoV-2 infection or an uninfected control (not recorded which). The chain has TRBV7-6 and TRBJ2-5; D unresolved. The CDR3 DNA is TGTGCCAGCAGCCCCCAAGAGACCCAGTACTTC. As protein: CASSPQETQYF. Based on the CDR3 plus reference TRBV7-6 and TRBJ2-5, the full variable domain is GAGVSQSPRYKVTKRGQDVALRCDPISGHVSLYWYRQALGQGPEFLTYFNYEAQQDKSGLPNDRFSAERPEGSISTLTIQRTEQRDSAMYRCASSPQETQYFGPGTRLLVL.